What follows are 12 T cell receptor beta chains derived from one specimen sequenced in a study of OX40 agonist ivuxolimab in advanced cancers. Here immunoSEQ multiplex PCR was the method, and the copy in TCRdb shows in-frame clones only, minus some. This table has tens of thousands of clones, roughly nine tenths appearing once. Here the sequenced sample was CD4+ or CD8+ T cells sorted from blood, taken in a trial of the OX40 agonist ivuxolimab. These receptors all come from an adult with an advanced solid tumor such as melanoma, head and neck, liver or kidney cancer.

The CDR3 protein is CASSGDRATGELFF. CDR3 nucleotide sequence: TGTGCCAGCAGTGGAGACAGGGCAACCGGGGAGCTGTTTTTT. The chain joins TRBV6-4 to TRBJ2-2, with 7 positions matching TRBD1. The CDR3 is 14 amino acids. Per the germline V gene, CDR1 is MRHNA and CDR2 is SNTAGT. Germline trimming cut 4 bases from V and 5 bases from J; bases unmatched to any gene: 4.

V is TRBV19 and J is TRBJ1-5; D ambiguous. The germline V gene encodes CDR1 LNHDA and CDR2 SQIVND (reference sequence). The CDR3 spans 15 residues. Trimming took 6 bases from V and 2 from J, leaving 14 bases between them. The chain's CDR3 is CASRLTKTGNQPQHF. The CDR3 nucleotides are TGTGCCAGTAGGCTGACTAAAACAGGCAATCAGCCCCAGCATTTT.

CDR3 amino acids: CASSTMGQGNNYGYTF. CDR3 nucleotide sequence: TGTGCCAGCAGTACGATGGGACAGGGCAATAACTATGGCTACACCTTC. The chain employs TRBV27 and TRBJ1-2; 9 bases are shared with TRBD1. V was clipped by 5 bases and J by 1 base; unmatched bases: 8. Germline V gene sequence: CDR1 MNHEY, CDR2 SMNVEV (reference sequence). This CDR3 has 16 amino acids.

As to this clone: Additional DNA sequences in this sample encode the identical CDR3. The chain recombines TRBV18 with TRBJ1-3; 7 nucleotides align to TRBD1. The trim removed 4 bases at V and 6 bases at J, leaving 12 bases unmatched. The CDR3 runs 16 residues. The germline CDR1 and CDR2 sequences are KGHSH and LQKENI. The CDR3 bases are TGTGCCAGCTCACGACGACAGGGAGCTCTTGAAAACACCATATATTTT. Encoded protein: CASSRRQGALENTIYF. The variable domain in full, completed from reference TRBV18 and TRBJ1-3, reads NAGVMQNPRHLVRRRGQEARLRCSPMKGHSHVYWYRQLPEEGLKFMVYLQKENIIDESGMPKERFSAEFPKEGPSILRIQQVVRGDSAAYFCASSRRQGALENTIYFGEGSWLTVV.

The chain links TRBV27 to TRBJ2-7; D uncertain. Germline CDR1 MNHEY, CDR2 SMNVEV (reference sequence). This CDR3 has 16 amino acids. Trimming took 0 bases from V and 0 from J, leaving 12 bases between them. CDR3 nucleotides: TGTGCCAGCAGTTTATCCGGCGGAACGTCCTCCTACGAGCAGTACTTC. Its protein product is CASSLSGGTSSYEQYF.

The chain carries TRBV11-2 and TRBJ2-1; D is unresolved. Germline values: CDR1 SGHAT, CDR2 FQNNGV. The CDR3 sequence is 11 residues long. V was shortened by 5 bases and J by 10 bases, with 9 bases between the two germline ends. Written as DNA, the CDR3 is TGTGCCAGCAGCCCCCAAAAAGAGCAGTTCTTC. Amino acid sequence: CASSPQKEQFF.

The V and J genes are TRBV2 and TRBJ1-2; D possibly corresponds to TRBD1 (5 bases). From germline, CDR1 is SNHLY and CDR2 FYNNEI. CDR3 length: 12 residues. Trimming cost V 6 bases and J 3 bases, with 8 bases left between them. CDR3: CASRTAYYGYTF. As DNA, the CDR3 is TGTGCCAGCAGGACAGCATACTATGGCTACACCTTC. The variable domain in full, with the rest retrieved from reference TRBV2 and TRBJ1-2, is EPEVTQTPSHQVTQMGQEVILRCVPISNHLYFYWYRQILGQKVEFLVSFYNNEISEKSEIFDDQFSVERPDGSNFTLKIRSTKLEDSAMYFCASRTAYYGYTFGSGTRLTVV.

The V gene is TRBV19, the J gene TRBJ1-4, with 7 bases matching TRBD1. In germline, CDR1 is LNHDA, CDR2 SQIVND (reference sequence). The CDR3 consists of 16 residues. The junction had 12 bases not matched to a gene; V was cut back by 7 bases and J by 4 bases. The CDR3, as DNA: TGTGCCAGTACCACAGCCGGGACAGCCCGTAATGAAAAACTGTTTTTT. Amino acids: CASTTAGTARNEKLFF.

V is TRBV5-1 and J is TRBJ1-6, with D unclear. The CDR3 is 17 residues long. Germline CDR1 reads SGHRS; CDR2 reads YFSETQ. V was pared by 4 bases and J by 1 base, with 15 bases between. CDR3 residues: CASSHRPGSSYNSPLHF. Written as DNA, the CDR3 is TGCGCCAGCAGCCACCGACCGGGGAGTTCCTATAATTCACCCCTCCACTTT.

This chain joins TRBV7-9 and TRBJ2-3; 8 bases are a match to TRBD2. Germline CDR1 and CDR2: SEHNR and FQNEAQ (reference sequence). The CDR3 is 17 residues long. Germline trimming cut 2 bases from V and 5 bases from J; bases unmatched to any gene: 12. The CDR3 here is CASSLISGTRLRDTQYF. CDR3 bases: TGTGCCAGCAGCTTAATTTCCGGGACTAGGCTACGAGATACGCAGTATTTT.

The CDR3 DNA follows: TGTGCCAGTAGTCAAGTTGCCGCGCTCGTGTTTTTT. It codes for CASSQVAALVFF. V gene TRBV19 combines with J gene TRBJ1-4; D call uncertain. CDR1 LNHDA and CDR2 SQIVND come from the germline V gene (reference sequence). V lost 5 bases to trimming and J lost 15 bases, with 16 bases between them. The CDR3 sequence is 12 residues long.

This clone occurred a few times. This chain joins TRBV2 and TRBJ1-5; 7 bases agree with TRBD1. The CDR3 is 13 residues long. Germline trimming cut 6 bases from V and 7 bases from J; bases unmatched to any gene: 6. CDR1 SNHLY and CDR2 FYNNEI come from the germline V gene. The CDR3 is CASRADRYQPQHF. CDR3 bases: TGTGCCAGCAGAGCGGACAGGTACCAGCCCCAGCATTTT.